This T cell receptor beta chain was found in a study of blood T cell repertoires in COVID-19. Background on the study: Sites in the United States, Italy and Spain provided acute and convalescent COVID-19 samples.

Authors' processing steps: Using reference gene primer amplification, nucleated cell counts were estimated. The repertoire was sequenced with immunoSEQ multiplex PCR; TCRdb's copy has only in-frame clones and lacks some. D and trimming come from the DNA, and the V and J calls and clone size come from that table. The sample yields about 260,000 clones, about 91% seen once. Trimming removed 5 bases at V and 3 bases at J, with 11 bases between. This CDR3 comprises 14 residues. CDR1 SGHTA and CDR2 FQGNSA come from the germline V gene. The chain recombines TRBV7-2 with TRBJ1-5, with unresolved D. Sequenced material: peripheral blood. The receptor was isolated from a person aged 18-30 years with COVID-19, enrolled during active disease. CDR3 nucleotide sequence: TGTGCCAGCAGCGTAGACGGACTCAATCAGCCCCAGCATTTT. Translating it yields CASSVDGLNQPQHF.